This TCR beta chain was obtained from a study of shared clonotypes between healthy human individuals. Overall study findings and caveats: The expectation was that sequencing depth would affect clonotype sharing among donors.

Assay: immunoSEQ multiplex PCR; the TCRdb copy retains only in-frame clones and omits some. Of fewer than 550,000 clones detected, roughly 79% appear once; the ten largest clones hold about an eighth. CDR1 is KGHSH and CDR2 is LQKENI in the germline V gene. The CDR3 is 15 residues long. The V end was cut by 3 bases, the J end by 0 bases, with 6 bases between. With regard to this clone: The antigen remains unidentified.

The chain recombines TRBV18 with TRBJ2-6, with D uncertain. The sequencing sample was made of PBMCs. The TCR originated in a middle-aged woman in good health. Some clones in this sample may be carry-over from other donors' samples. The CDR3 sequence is CASSPNPSGANVLTF. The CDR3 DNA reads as TGTGCCAGCTCACCCAACCCCTCTGGGGCCAACGTCCTGACTTTC.